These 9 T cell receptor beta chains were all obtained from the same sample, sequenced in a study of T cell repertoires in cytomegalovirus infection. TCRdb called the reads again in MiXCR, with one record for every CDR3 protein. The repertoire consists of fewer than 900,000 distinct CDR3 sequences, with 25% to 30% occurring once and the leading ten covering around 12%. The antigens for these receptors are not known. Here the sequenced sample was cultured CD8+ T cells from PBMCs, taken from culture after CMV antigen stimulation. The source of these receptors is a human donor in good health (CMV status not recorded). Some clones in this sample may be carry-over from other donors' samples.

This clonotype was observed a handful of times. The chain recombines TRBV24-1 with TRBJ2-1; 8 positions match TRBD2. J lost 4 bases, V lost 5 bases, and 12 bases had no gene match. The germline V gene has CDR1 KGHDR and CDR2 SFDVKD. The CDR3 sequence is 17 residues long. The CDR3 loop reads CATSGSRGGKGYNEQFF. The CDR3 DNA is TGTGCCACCAGTGGAAGTCGGGGGGGGAAGGGGTACAATGAGCAGTTCTTC.

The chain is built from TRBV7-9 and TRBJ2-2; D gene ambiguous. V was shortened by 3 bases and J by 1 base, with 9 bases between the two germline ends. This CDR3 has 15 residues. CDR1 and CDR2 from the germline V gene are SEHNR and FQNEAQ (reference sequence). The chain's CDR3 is CASSFADGNTGELFF. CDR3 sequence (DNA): TGTGCCAGCAGCTTCGCGGACGGGAACACCGGGGAGCTGTTTTTT.

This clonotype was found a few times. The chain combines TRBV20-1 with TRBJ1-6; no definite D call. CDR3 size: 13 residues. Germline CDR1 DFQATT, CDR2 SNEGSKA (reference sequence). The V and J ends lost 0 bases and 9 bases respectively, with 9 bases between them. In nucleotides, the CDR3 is TGCAGTGCTAGAGATGGGCAGTTTTCACCCCTCCACTTT. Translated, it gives CSARDGQFSPLHF.

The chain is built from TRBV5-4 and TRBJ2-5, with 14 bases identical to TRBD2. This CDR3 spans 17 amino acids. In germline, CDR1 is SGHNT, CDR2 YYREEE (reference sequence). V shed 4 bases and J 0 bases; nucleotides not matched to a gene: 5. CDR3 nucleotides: TGTGCCAGCAGCCCCGGACTAGCGGGGGGCAACCAAGAGACCCAGTACTTC. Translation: CASSPGLAGGNQETQYF.

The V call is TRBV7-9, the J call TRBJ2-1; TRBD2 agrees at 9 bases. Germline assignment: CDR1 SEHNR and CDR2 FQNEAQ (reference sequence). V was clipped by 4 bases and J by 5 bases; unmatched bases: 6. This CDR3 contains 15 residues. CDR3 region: CASSSGSGGHNEQFF. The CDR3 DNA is TGTGCCAGCAGCTCAGGTAGCGGGGGACACAATGAGCAGTTCTTC. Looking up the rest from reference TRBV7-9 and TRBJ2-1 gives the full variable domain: DTGVSQNPRHKITKRGQNVTFRCDPISEHNRLYWYRQTLGQGPEFLTYFQNEAQLEKSRLLSDRFSAERPKGSFSTLEIQRTEQGDSAMYLCASSSGSGGHNEQFFGPGTRLTVL.

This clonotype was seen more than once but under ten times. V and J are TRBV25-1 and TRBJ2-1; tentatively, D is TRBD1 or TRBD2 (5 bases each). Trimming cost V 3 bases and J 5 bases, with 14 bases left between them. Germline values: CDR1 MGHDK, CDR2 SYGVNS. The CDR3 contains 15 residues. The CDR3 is CASSDGGRVHNEQFF. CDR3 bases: TGTGCCAGCAGTGATGGGGGAAGGGTCCACAATGAGCAGTTCTTC.

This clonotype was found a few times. The CDR3 loop is CASSFTTGSNYGYTF. CDR3 coding DNA: TGTGCCAGCAGCTTCACGACGGGTTCTAACTATGGCTACACCTTC. The chain couples TRBV7-6 to TRBJ1-2; D ambiguous. CDR1 is SGHVS and CDR2 is FNYEAQ in the germline V gene. This CDR3 is built from 15 residues. The V and J ends lost 3 bases and 0 bases respectively, with 11 bases between them.

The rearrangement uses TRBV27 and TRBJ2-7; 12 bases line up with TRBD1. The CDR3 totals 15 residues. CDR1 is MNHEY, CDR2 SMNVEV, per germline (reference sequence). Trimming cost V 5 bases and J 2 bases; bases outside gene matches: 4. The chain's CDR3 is CASSLGQGATYEQYF. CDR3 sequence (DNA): TGTGCCAGCAGTCTGGGACAGGGGGCTACCTACGAGCAGTACTTC.

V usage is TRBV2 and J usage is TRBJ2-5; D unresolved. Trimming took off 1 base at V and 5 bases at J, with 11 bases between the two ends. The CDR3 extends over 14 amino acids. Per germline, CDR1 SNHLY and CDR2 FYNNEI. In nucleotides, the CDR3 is TGTGCCAGCAGTGAAGTCATCCCACCCGAGACCCAGTACTTC. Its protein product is CASSEVIPPETQYF. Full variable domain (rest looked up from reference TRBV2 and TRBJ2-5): EPEVTQTPSHQVTQMGQEVILRCVPISNHLYFYWYRQILGQKVEFLVSFYNNEISEKSEIFDDQFSVERPDGSNFTLKIRSTKLEDSAMYFCASSEVIPPETQYFGPGTRLLVL.